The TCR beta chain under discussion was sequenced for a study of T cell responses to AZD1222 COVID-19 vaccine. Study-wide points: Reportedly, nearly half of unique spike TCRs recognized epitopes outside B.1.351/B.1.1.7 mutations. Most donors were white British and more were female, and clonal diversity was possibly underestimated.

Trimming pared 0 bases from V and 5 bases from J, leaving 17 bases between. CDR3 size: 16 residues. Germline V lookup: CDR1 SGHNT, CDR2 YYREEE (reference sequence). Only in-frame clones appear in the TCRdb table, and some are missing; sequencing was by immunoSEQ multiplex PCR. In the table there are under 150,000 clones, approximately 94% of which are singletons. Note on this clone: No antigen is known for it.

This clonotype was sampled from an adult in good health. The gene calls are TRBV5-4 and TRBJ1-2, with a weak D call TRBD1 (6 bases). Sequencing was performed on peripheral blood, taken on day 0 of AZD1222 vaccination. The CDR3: CASSLAGTSDWYGYTF. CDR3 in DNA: TGTGCCAGCAGCTTGGCCGGGACAAGTGATTGGTATGGCTACACCTTC.